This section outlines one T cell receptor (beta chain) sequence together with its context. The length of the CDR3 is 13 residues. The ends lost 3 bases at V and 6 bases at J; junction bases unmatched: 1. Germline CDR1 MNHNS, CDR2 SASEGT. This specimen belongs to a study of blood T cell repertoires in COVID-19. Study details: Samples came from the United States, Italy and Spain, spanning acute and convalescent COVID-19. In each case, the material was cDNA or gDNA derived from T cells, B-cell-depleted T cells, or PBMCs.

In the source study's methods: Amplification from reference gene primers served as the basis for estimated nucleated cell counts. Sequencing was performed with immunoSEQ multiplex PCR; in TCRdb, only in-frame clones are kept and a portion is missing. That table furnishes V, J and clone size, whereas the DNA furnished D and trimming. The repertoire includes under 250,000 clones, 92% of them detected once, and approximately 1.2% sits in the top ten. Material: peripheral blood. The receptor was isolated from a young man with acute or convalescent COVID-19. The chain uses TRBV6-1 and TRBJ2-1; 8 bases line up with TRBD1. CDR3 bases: TGTGCCAGCAGTGAGGACAGGGTCAATGAGCAGTTCTTC. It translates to CASSEDRVNEQFF.